This TCR beta chain was identified in a study of CD8 T cells in Susac syndrome. With 4 bases removed from V and 2 bases from J, the gap between germline ends came to 8 bases. The CDR3 has 13 residues. CDR1 SNHLY and CDR2 FYNNEI come from the germline V gene. Reverse transcription of roughly 0.5 to 1 ug RNA used random hexamers. A single record per CDR3 protein comes from TCRdb applying MiXCR to the immunoSEQ multiplex PCR reads. The repertoire holds about 120,000 distinct CDR3 sequences, roughly 92% seen once, with roughly 0.092% in the top ten. The genes are TRBV2 and TRBJ2-5; D is undetermined. The TCR comes from a human donor in good health. Sequencing was done on a sample of CD4+ T cells from PBMCs. CDR3 loop: CASSGAGQETQYF. CDR3 in DNA: TGTGCCAGCAGTGGGGCCGGGCAAGAGACCCAGTACTTC.